A selection of T cell receptor beta chains follows, all from one sample in a study of T cells in Graves' hyperthyroidism and ophthalmopathy. TCRdb re-derived calls from the multiplex PCR reads in MiXCR, one entry per CDR3 protein. Here the sample spans roughly 290,000 distinct CDR3 sequences, 13% being singletons. Sequenced: blood. Every receptor here comes from a woman aged 25-40 years with Graves' hyperthyroidism that later progressed to Graves' ophthalmopathy. Each CDR3 is given with its conserved first and last residue. Fields, in order: V gene, J gene, clone size, D gene, CDR3 DNA, CDR3 protein. The D gene is left open where the match is weak. Rows give clone size only sometimes, using once, few, many, or a class for an expanded clone.

V: TRBV7-6; J: TRBJ2-7; size: many; D: TRBD2; DNA: TGTGCCAGCAGCCAAAAACGGGGACTAGCGTGGGAGCAGTACTTC; CDR3: CASSQKRGLAWEQYF
V: TRBV20-1; J: TRBJ2-5; size: many; D: .; DNA: TGCAGTGCCAGCTCACTGGAGACCCAGTACTTC; CDR3: CSASSLETQYF
V: TRBV7-2; J: TRBJ1-1; size: medium-sized; D: .; DNA: TGTGCCAGCAGCCCGGACACTGAAGCTTTCTTT; CDR3: CASSPDTEAFF
V: TRBV19; J: TRBJ2-7; size: .; D: TRBD1; DNA: TGTGCCAGTAGTATTGATTGGACAGGGGCAAGCGAGCAGTACTTC; CDR3: CASSIDWTGASEQYF
V: TRBV19; J: TRBJ2-7; size: many; D: .; DNA: TGTGCCAGTAGTATCCGTGACACCTACGAGCAGTACTTC; CDR3: CASSIRDTYEQYF
V: TRBV7-8; J: TRBJ2-3; size: many; D: TRBD2; DNA: TGTGCCAGCAGCCGAAAGCGGGAGTTTTGTTCAGATACGCAGTATTTT; CDR3: CASSRKREFCSDTQYF
V: TRBV12-3/TRBV12-4; J: TRBJ2-1; size: many; D: TRBD2; DNA: TGTGCCAGCAGTTTAGGGCGGGAGGGCCTTCGGCAGTTCTTC; CDR3: CASSLGREGLRQFF
V: TRBV19; J: TRBJ2-2; size: .; D: .; DNA: TGTGCCAGTAGTATGTTACAGGGTGGCACCGGGGAGCTGTTTTTT; CDR3: CASSMLQGGTGELFF
V: TRBV4-3; J: TRBJ2-1; size: .; D: TRBD1; DNA: TGCGCCAGCAGCCCACGACAGGGTTGGGAGCAGTTCTTC; CDR3: CASSPRQGWEQFF
V: TRBV28; J: TRBJ2-5; size: many; D: .; DNA: TGTGCCAGCAGTTTAGGTGACACAGAGGATACGTTTCGAGAGACCCAGTACTTC; CDR3: CASSLGDTEDTFRETQYF
V: TRBV11-2; J: TRBJ2-5; size: .; D: .; DNA: .; CDR3: CASSIYLCSVSQETQYF
V: TRBV20-1; J: TRBJ1-5; size: many; D: .; DNA: TGCAGTGCTAGAGCTGGGAGGGATAGCAATCAGCCCCAGCATTTT; CDR3: CSARAGRDSNQPQHF
V: TRBV4-3; J: TRBJ2-1; size: .; D: TRBD2; DNA: TGCGCCAGCAGCCAAGAATTGAGGGAGGGCCGTGTGGTCGAGCAGTTCTTC; CDR3: CASSQELREGRVVEQFF
V: TRBV19; J: TRBJ1-1; size: many; D: .; DNA: TGTGCCAGTAGTATACCGAAGCTGGGGACTGAAGCTTTCTTT; CDR3: CASSIPKLGTEAFF
V: TRBV20-1; J: TRBJ2-5; size: .; D: TRBD1; DNA: TGCAGTGCCCGGGGGGGACAGGGGCACCAAGAGACCCAGTACTTC; CDR3: CSARGGQGHQETQYF
V: TRBV6-5; J: TRBJ2-1; size: few; D: .; DNA: TGTGCCAGCAGTTACTCGTGGACCCAGCGGAGAAACAATGAGCAGTTCTTC; CDR3: CASSYSWTQRRNNEQFF
V: TRBV7-3; J: TRBJ2-2; size: many; D: .; DNA: TGTGCCAGCAGCTTTAGGACCGGGGAGCTGTTTTTT; CDR3: CASSFRTGELFF
V: TRBV18; J: TRBJ2-2; size: many; D: .; DNA: TGTGCCAGCTCATCCGACCACTGGACCGGGGAGCTGTTTTTT; CDR3: CASSSDHWTGELFF
V: TRBV10-3; J: TRBJ1-6; size: many; D: TRBD1; DNA: TGTGCCATCAGTGGACAGGGAACTAATTCACCCCTCCACTTT; CDR3: CAISGQGTNSPLHF
V: TRBV27; J: TRBJ2-7; size: many; D: TRBD1; DNA: TGTGCCAGCAGTTTAGGGACAGGGGGCCCAAGCGAGCAGTACTTC; CDR3: CASSLGTGGPSEQYF
V: TRBV11-2; J: TRBJ1-2; size: many; D: .; DNA: TGTGCCAGCAGCTTAGATCGGATAGGCGTAAACCCATTAAACTATGGCTACACCTTC; CDR3: CASSLDRIGVNPLNYGYTF
V: TRBV13; J: TRBJ2-1; size: many; D: .; DNA: TGTGCCAGCAGCTTTCCAGGGGTTCCCTACAATGAGCAGTTCTTC; CDR3: CASSFPGVPYNEQFF
V: TRBV6-1; J: TRBJ1-6; size: .; D: .; DNA: TGTGCCAGCAGTCAAGACAGGCCTTCCTATAATTCACCCCTCCACTTT; CDR3: CASSQDRPSYNSPLHF
V: TRBV27; J: TRBJ1-6; size: .; D: .; DNA: TGTGCCAGCAGTTTAGAAGGGGGAGGTTCACCCCTCCACTTT; CDR3: CASSLEGGGSPLHF
V: TRBV15; J: TRBJ2-2; size: .; D: TRBD2; DNA: TGTGCCACCAGCAGAGAACTAGCGGGAGCCACCGGGGAGCTGTTTTTT; CDR3: CATSRELAGATGELFF
V: TRBV5-1; J: TRBJ2-3; size: many; D: .; DNA: TGCGCCAGCAGCGGGGGGTTCACGGTTTCCACAGATACGCAGTATTTT; CDR3: CASSGGFTVSTDTQYF
V: TRBV9; J: TRBJ1-1; size: many; D: TRBD1; DNA: TGTGCCAGCAGCCAGGGACAGACCTACACTGAAGCTTTCTTT; CDR3: CASSQGQTYTEAFF
V: TRBV3-2; J: TRBJ2-1; size: .; D: .; DNA: TGTGCCAGCAAGGCGGGAGTTTGTGGCAATGAGCAGTTCTTC; CDR3: CASKAGVCGNEQFF
V: TRBV4-3; J: TRBJ2-7; size: .; D: .; DNA: TGCGCCAGCAGCCCAGGAACGGGAGTGCTGAACGAGCAGTACTTC; CDR3: CASSPGTGVLNEQYF
V: TRBV7-2; J: TRBJ2-7; size: many; D: .; DNA: TGTGCCAGCAGCCCCTCGGGACAGCTGGGAGGTGAGCAGTACTTC; CDR3: CASSPSGQLGGEQYF
V: TRBV4-3; J: TRBJ2-1; size: .; D: .; DNA: TGCGCCAGCAGCCAAGTTCCGGCCTTGGACGGCCCCTACAATGAGCAGTTCTTC; CDR3: CASSQVPALDGPYNEQFF
V: TRBV19; J: TRBJ2-1; size: .; D: TRBD2; DNA: TGTGACAGTAGTATAGCCCCGAGACTAGCTTACAATGAGCAGTTCTTC; CDR3: CDSSIAPRLAYNEQFF
V: TRBV5-5; J: TRBJ2-2; size: many; D: .; DNA: TGTGCCAGCAGCCGTGGGTCCGGGGAGCTGTTTTTT; CDR3: CASSRGSGELFF
V: TRBV29-1; J: TRBJ2-7; size: many; D: TRBD1; DNA: TGCAGCGCCAAGGACAGGGAGATCTACGAGCAGTACTTC; CDR3: CSAKDREIYEQYF
V: TRBV7-9; J: TRBJ2-7; size: many; D: .; DNA: TGTGCCAGCAGCCCAAGTATAGAGCAGTACTTC; CDR3: CASSPSIEQYF
V: TRBV6-5; J: TRBJ2-7; size: .; D: .; DNA: TGTGCCAGCAGTTACTCAGGCCTATTATACCAACGGTCCTACGAGCAGTACTTC; CDR3: CASSYSGLLYQRSYEQYF
V: TRBV6-1; J: TRBJ1-2; size: few; D: .; DNA: TGTGCCAGCATCGCCCTGGGGCCGACAGGAAACTATGGCTACACCTTC; CDR3: CASIALGPTGNYGYTF
V: TRBV28; J: TRBJ2-7; size: many; D: TRBD2; DNA: TGTGCCAGCACTATTACTAGCGGTTCCTACGAGCAGTACTTC; CDR3: CASTITSGSYEQYF
V: TRBV30; J: TRBJ1-3; size: .; D: .; DNA: TGTGCCTGGAGGGGTCTAGACACCATATATTTT; CDR3: CAWRGLDTIYF
V: TRBV4-2; J: TRBJ1-5; size: many; D: .; DNA: TGTGCCAGCAGCCAAGGCATCAATCAGCCCCAGCATTTT; CDR3: CASSQGINQPQHF
V: TRBV19; J: TRBJ1-1; size: many; D: TRBD1; DNA: TGTGCCAGTAGTATCTCCGGGACAGAGAACACTGAAGCTTTCTTT; CDR3: CASSISGTENTEAFF
V: TRBV28; J: TRBJ2-7; size: many; D: .; DNA: TGTGCCAGCAGCTCCCCCGGGGACTCCTACGAGCAGTACTTC; CDR3: CASSSPGDSYEQYF
V: TRBV12-3/TRBV12-4; J: TRBJ2-7; size: many; D: TRBD2; DNA: TGTGCCAGCAGTCCCCAAGGGGGTAGCGGGATATACGAGCAGTACTTC; CDR3: CASSPQGGSGIYEQYF
V: TRBV3-1; J: TRBJ2-2; size: many; D: .; DNA: TGTGCCAGCAGCCCAGGGACTCCTGTGAACACCGGGGAGCTGTTTTTT; CDR3: CASSPGTPVNTGELFF
V: TRBV18; J: TRBJ2-3; size: medium-sized; D: .; DNA: TGTGCCAGCTCACCTACAGATACGCAGTATTTT; CDR3: CASSPTDTQYF
V: TRBV7-2; J: TRBJ2-5; size: many; D: TRBD2; DNA: TGTGCCAGCAGCGGTTCTAGCGGGAGGGCTGGTTTGGCGTACTTC; CDR3: CASSGSSGRAGLAYF
V: TRBV4-2; J: TRBJ2-1; size: .; D: TRBD2; DNA: TGTGCCAGCAGCCAAGAGGGACTAGTCAATTATGAGCAGTTCTTC; CDR3: CASSQEGLVNYEQFF
V: TRBV20-1; J: TRBJ1-2; size: .; D: TRBD1; DNA: TGCAGTGCGGGGACAGATTATGGCTACACCTTC; CDR3: CSAGTDYGYTF
V: TRBV7-3; J: TRBJ1-1; size: .; D: .; DNA: TGTGCCAGCAGCTTGGCCCGCGGGGGTGCCACTGAAGCTTTCTTT; CDR3: CASSLARGGATEAFF
V: TRBV7-9; J: TRBJ2-7; size: many; D: .; DNA: TGTGCCAGCAGCCCGTCCCACGAGCAGTACTTC; CDR3: CASSPSHEQYF
V: TRBV30; J: TRBJ1-3; size: many; D: .; DNA: TGTGCCTGGGACAGGATCTCTGGAAACACCATATATTTT; CDR3: CAWDRISGNTIYF
V: TRBV10-3; J: TRBJ2-1; size: few; D: .; DNA: TGTGCCATCAGTTTCCAGGGGGGGGGGTCGGGGGAGCAGTTCTTC; CDR3: CAISFQGGGSGEQFF
V: TRBV7-2; J: TRBJ2-1; size: .; D: .; DNA: TGTGCCAGCAGCTTAGGGCAGGGAACGGAGGGTGAGCAGTTCTTC; CDR3: CASSLGQGTEGEQFF
V: TRBV30; J: TRBJ2-6; size: few; D: TRBD2; DNA: TGTGCCTGGACACGCTGGACGGTAGCGGGAGGGTCACTCTCTGGGGCCAACGTCCTGACTTTC; CDR3: CAWTRWTVAGGSLSGANVLTF
V: TRBV15; J: TRBJ1-5; size: few; D: .; DNA: TGTGCCACCAGCAGTGTGGGGGGTCAGCCCCAGCATTTT; CDR3: CATSSVGGQPQHF
V: TRBV6-1; J: TRBJ2-1; size: many; D: .; DNA: TGTGCCAGCAGTTACCCGTCGGGGGCCCGGGAGCAGTTCTTC; CDR3: CASSYPSGAREQFF
V: TRBV28; J: TRBJ2-7; size: many; D: TRBD1; DNA: TGTGCCAGCAGTTTAGTCGACAGGGGAAACGACGAGCAGTACTTC; CDR3: CASSLVDRGNDEQYF